The sample holds a few counts of the clone carrying this T cell receptor beta chain. The data stem from a study of PD-L1 blockade in urothelial cancer. Study-wide background: Across blood samples, T cells had a median count of 141,255.

Produced via immunoSEQ multiplex PCR; TCRdb's table is partial and in-frame only. The sample records 130,000 or so clones, around 84% being singletons. The sample's time point: pretreatment peripheral blood. This TCR was recovered from a middle-aged man with urothelial cancer. The material was PBMCs, obtained around atezolizumab (anti-PD-L1) treatment.

The DNA of the CDR3 is TGTGCCAGCAGTTTTGGTCAGTATAATTCACCCCTCCACTTT. Its protein is CASSFGQYNSPLHF. The chain joins TRBV27 to TRBJ1-6, with no clear D. Germline CDR1 MNHEY, CDR2 SMNVEV (reference sequence). CDR3 length: 14 amino acids. V was cut by 3 bases and J by 4 bases, with 7 bases left in between.